A single sample gave rise to the 20 T cell receptor beta chains below, sequenced in a study of T cell repertoires in cytomegalovirus infection. Antigens for these TCRs are unknown. Using its own MiXCR run on the reads, TCRdb lists one record per CDR3 protein. Of about 570,000 distinct CDR3 sequences listed, roughly 42% are singletons. The starting material was cultured PBMCs, obtained from culture after CMV antigen stimulation. Receptors originate from a human donor in good health (CMV status not recorded). Some clones in this sample may be carry-over from other donors' samples.

This clonotype appeared many times. The rearrangement links TRBV7-2 to TRBJ2-5; tentatively, D is TRBD2 (6 bases). The CDR3 sequence is 14 residues long. Deletions cut 4 bases from V and 5 bases from J, with 14 bases between. Germline assignment: CDR1 SGHTA and CDR2 FQGNSA. CDR3 bases: TGTGCCAGCAGCTCGCGGGGCCCTTGGGAGACCCAGTACTTC. Translating gives CASSSRGPWETQYF.

This clonotype has a single count. The chain carries TRBV19 and TRBJ2-5; maybe TRBD2 (6 bases). Germline loops: CDR1 LNHDA, CDR2 SQIVND (reference sequence). Trimming removed 4 bases from V and 4 bases from J, with 13 bases in between. The CDR3 sequence is 14 residues long. The CDR3 DNA follows: TGTGCCAGTAGTACGATAGCGGCAAGAGAGACCCAGTACTTC. This sequence encodes CASSTIAARETQYF.

This clonotype appeared a few times. The chain joins TRBV10-3 to TRBJ1-4; D perhaps matches TRBD1 (6 bases). V was clipped by 5 bases and J by 8 bases, with 18 bases between them. The CDR3 runs 15 residues. From germline, CDR1 is ENHRY and CDR2 SYGVKD. The CDR3 loop is CAISPKGGGREKLFF. CDR3 sequence (DNA): TGTGCCATCAGTCCCAAGGGGGGCGGCAGGGAAAAACTGTTTTTT.

This clonotype was detected a few times. One junction end does not reproduce the germline sequence, and a read error may be involved. The chain is built from TRBV28 and TRBJ1-2, with D perhaps TRBD1 (6 bases). Per germline, CDR1 MDHEN and CDR2 SYDVKM. This CDR3 region has 13 residues. CDR3 loop: CASSSGTIYRYTF. The CDR3 DNA reads as TGTGCCAGCAGTTCCGGGACAATCTATCGCTACACCTTC.

This clonotype was observed a few times. The chain couples TRBV25-1 to TRBJ2-1; maybe TRBD2 (6 bases). The CDR3 length is 14 residues. Deletions cut 6 bases from V and 0 bases from J, with 9 bases between. Per germline, CDR1 MGHDK and CDR2 SYGVNS. CDR3: CASRGGVSYNEQFF. The CDR3 DNA reads TGTGCCAGCAGGGGCGGGGTCTCCTACAATGAGCAGTTCTTC.

The CDR3 reads CASSLGGGPRKQYF. The CDR3 DNA is TGTGCCAGCAGCTTAGGAGGGGGTCCGCGGAAGCAGTACTTC. This chain joins TRBV7-2 and TRBJ2-7; a possible D gene is TRBD1 (6 bases). V lost 1 base to trimming and J lost 8 bases, with 15 bases between them. CDR3 length equals 14 residues. CDR1 is SGHTA, CDR2 FQGNSA, per germline.

This CDR3 reads CSARMRNNQPQHF. CDR3 DNA: TGCAGTGCTAGAATGCGGAACAATCAGCCCCAGCATTTT. The rearrangement joins TRBV20-1 to TRBJ1-5; no clear D gene. The CDR3 sequence is 13 residues long. Looked up from germline, CDR1 is DFQATT and CDR2 is SNEGSKA (reference sequence). V dropped 2 bases and J dropped 3 bases, with 8 bases sitting between them.

This chain links TRBV2 with TRBJ1-2; TRBD1 might be the D (6 bases). The length of the CDR3 is 13 residues. CDR1 is SNHLY, CDR2 FYNNEI, per germline. V was clipped by 5 bases and J by 1 base, with 8 bases between them. For the CDR3, the DNA is TGTGCCAGCAGTACGGACAGTAACTATGGCTACACCTTC. Amino acid sequence: CASSTDSNYGYTF.

The chain employs TRBV11-2 and TRBJ2-3, with D possibly matching TRBD2 (5 bases). Germline V lookup: CDR1 SGHAT, CDR2 FQNNGV. Trimming took 5 bases from V and 8 from J, leaving 14 bases between them. The CDR3 has 13 amino acids. CDR3 amino acids: CASSPREGGTQYF. CDR3 sequence (DNA): TGTGCCAGCAGCCCCCGGGAAGGCGGTACGCAGTATTTT.

V and J are TRBV27 and TRBJ1-1, with D possibly matching TRBD1 (5 bases). The germline CDR1 and CDR2 sequences are MNHEY and SMNVEV (reference sequence). V gave up 6 bases and J gave up 2 bases, with 13 bases separating them. This CDR3 has 14 amino acids. The CDR3 coding sequence is TGTGCCAGCAGATTTACCGGGGGAAACACTGAAGCTTTCTTT. It specifies CASRFTGGNTEAFF.

This clonotype came up a few times. The V and J genes are TRBV6-6 and TRBJ2-7; TRBD1 agrees at 7 bases. CDR1 MNHNY and CDR2 SVGAGI come from the germline V gene (reference sequence). The trim removed 6 bases at V and 3 bases at J, leaving 11 bases unmatched. The CDR3 is 15 amino acids. The CDR3 nucleotides are TGTGCCAGCAGCCCCCTGACAGGGCTCCTCTACGAGCAGTACTTC. It specifies CASSPLTGLLYEQYF.

The chain couples TRBV25-1 to TRBJ1-4, with a possible D match to TRBD1 (5 bases). The CDR3 contains 13 residues. V was clipped by 6 bases and J by 4 bases, with 9 bases between them. Germline CDR1 is MGHDK and CDR2 is SYGVNS. The CDR3 sequence: CASRGQSNEKLFF. Here the CDR3 DNA reads TGTGCCAGCAGGGGGCAGAGTAATGAAAAACTGTTTTTT.

The CDR3 DNA sequence: TGTGCCAGCAGCCAAGCGTTGGGACAGGGGTCAGATACGCAGTATTTT. Translated: CASSQALGQGSDTQYF. This chain uses TRBV4-2 with TRBJ2-3; 10 bases match TRBD1. The CDR3 is 16 residues long. Germline V CDR1 and CDR2: LGHNA, YNFKEQ. With 1 base clipped from V and 4 bases from J, the junction kept 5 bases outside the gene matches.

The chain is built from TRBV28 and TRBJ2-3; D assignment may be TRBD1 or TRBD2 (6 bases each). V was pared by 1 base and J by 0 bases, with 17 bases between. The germline V gene encodes CDR1 MDHEN and CDR2 SYDVKM. The CDR3 contains 18 residues. DNA for the CDR3: TGTGCCAGCAGTTTATTAAGTGGCGGAGGGGGTAGCACAGATACGCAGTATTTT. Residues: CASSLLSGGGGSTDTQYF.

The chain links TRBV4-1 to TRBJ1-6; unclear D gene. The CDR3 consists of 15 residues. Germline V CDR1 and CDR2: MGHRA, YSYEKL. V lost 0 bases and J 6 bases, leaving 9 bases between the germline ends. CDR3 nucleotides: TGCGCCAGCAGCCAAGAGCCGGGAGGTAATTCACCCCTCCACTTT. Its translation is CASSQEPGGNSPLHF.

The chain combines TRBV28 with TRBJ1-3; weak D call: TRBD1 (6 bases). The germline V and J ends were trimmed by 5 bases and 7 bases, with 12 bases remaining between them. Germline CDR1 MDHEN, CDR2 SYDVKM. The CDR3 sequence is 13 residues long. CDR3 sequence reads: CASSQSGDNTIYF. The CDR3 nucleotides are TGTGCCAGCAGTCAATCAGGGGATAACACCATATATTTT.

This clonotype came up a few times. The V call is TRBV7-2, the J call TRBJ2-7; the match to TRBD1 covers 10 bases. Germline V lookup: CDR1 SGHTA, CDR2 FQGNSA. With V trimmed by 4 bases and J by 6 bases, 6 bases remained unmatched. The CDR3 sequence is 14 residues long. The CDR3 DNA reads TGTGCCAGCAGCTCAAGGACAGGGGGATCCGAGCAGTACTTC. Protein sequence: CASSSRTGGSEQYF.

The V call is TRBV6-2 or TRBV6-3, the J call TRBJ2-2; 7 bases align to TRBD2. V dropped 8 bases and J dropped 2; count of bases not matched to a gene: 17. The CDR3 runs 18 residues. Germline V CDR1 and CDR2: MNHEY, SVGEGT. CDR3 region: CASRPPKLLGLNTGELFF. The CDR3 DNA is TGTGCCAGCCGTCCGCCGAAACTGCTGGGACTAAACACCGGGGAGCTGTTTTTT.

The chain combines TRBV20-1 with TRBJ1-5; 8 bases align to TRBD1. V trimming: 5 bases; J trimming: 4 bases; junction bases outside the gene matches: 10. The CDR3 is 15 amino acids. Germline assignment: CDR1 DFQATT and CDR2 SNEGSKA (reference sequence). CDR3 bases: TGCAGTGCTTATGCCAGGGGGCAGGGAAATCAGCCCCAGCATTTT. The encoded protein is CSAYARGQGNQPQHF.

This chain joins TRBV4-1 and TRBJ2-1, with TRBD2 matching 11 bases. Looked up from germline, CDR1 is MGHRA and CDR2 is YSYEKL. The CDR3 length is 16 residues. V shed 3 bases, J shed 6 bases, and the junction held 7 bases outside the gene matches. CDR3 sequence reads: CASSQGLAVSANEQFF. In DNA form, the CDR3 reads TGCGCCAGCAGCCAGGGACTAGCGGTATCTGCCAATGAGCAGTTCTTC.